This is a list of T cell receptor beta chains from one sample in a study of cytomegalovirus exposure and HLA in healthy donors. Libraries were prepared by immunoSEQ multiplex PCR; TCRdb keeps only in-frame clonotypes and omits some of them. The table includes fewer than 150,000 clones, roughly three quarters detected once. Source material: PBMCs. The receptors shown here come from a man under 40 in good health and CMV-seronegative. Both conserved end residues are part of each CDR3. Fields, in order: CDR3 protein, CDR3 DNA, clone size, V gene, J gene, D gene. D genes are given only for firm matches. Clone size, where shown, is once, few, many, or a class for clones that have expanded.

CASSYGTDNYGYTF	TGTGCCAGCAGTTACGGGACAGACAACTATGGCTACACCTTC	NA	TRBV6-5	TRBJ1-2	TRBD1
CASSESRSGSVSYEQYF	TGTGCCAGCAGTGAAAGTCGTAGCGGGTCGGTCTCCTACGAGCAGTACTTC	NA	TRBV6-1	TRBJ2-7	TRBD2
CASSFGTSGRTFF	TGTGCCAGCAGCTTCGGGACTAGCGGGAGAACGTTCTTC	once	TRBV7-9	TRBJ2-1	TRBD2
CASSTGGGLNYGYTF	TGTGCCAGCAGCACAGGGGGGGGATTGAACTATGGCTACACCTTC	NA	TRBV9	TRBJ1-2	TRBD1
CASSDRGPSYEQYF	TGTGCCAGCAGTGACAGGGGTCCCTCCTACGAGCAGTACTTC	NA	TRBV6-1	TRBJ2-7	NA
CASSDDRDTEAFF	TGTGCCAGCAGCGATGACAGGGACACTGAAGCTTTCTTT	NA	TRBV2	TRBJ1-1	TRBD1
CASPLAESTDTQYF	TGTGCCAGCCCACTAGCGGAGAGCACAGATACGCAGTATTTT	NA	TRBV2	TRBJ2-3	TRBD2
CASSHRTRRFNQPQHF	TGCGCCAGCAGTCATCGTACTAGGAGGTTCAATCAGCCCCAGCATTTT	once	TRBV23-1	TRBJ1-5	NA
CASGSGWYEQYF	TGTGCCAGCGGTTCGGGGTGGTACGAGCAGTACTTC	NA	TRBV9	TRBJ2-7	NA
CASSQRSGLVPGELFF	TGTGCCAGCAGCCAGCGCTCGGGACTAGTCCCCGGGGAGCTGTTTTTT	once	TRBV4-2	TRBJ2-2	TRBD2
CASGIVGGADTQYF	TGTGCCAGCGGTATCGTCGGGGGGGCAGATACGCAGTATTTT	NA	TRBV18	TRBJ2-3	TRBD2
CATSREKASGDYEQYF	TGTGCCACCAGCAGAGAAAAGGCTAGCGGGGATTACGAGCAGTACTTC	NA	TRBV15	TRBJ2-7	TRBD2
CASSLADQETQYF	TGTGCCAGCAGCTTGGCAGATCAAGAGACCCAGTACTTC	NA	TRBV11-3	TRBJ2-5	NA
CASSNTAGGPGEQYF	TGTGCCAGCAGTAATACAGCGGGAGGACCGGGGGAGCAGTACTTC	once	TRBV28	TRBJ2-5	TRBD2
CAWSRGTEQFF	TGTGCCTGGAGTCGGGGGACTGAGCAGTTCTTC	NA	TRBV30	TRBJ2-1	NA
CASSLTGSYGYTF	TGTGCCAGCAGTTTGACAGGAAGCTATGGCTACACCTTC	NA	TRBV27	TRBJ1-2	NA
CASTYRGGYEQFF	TGTGCCAGCACGTATCGGGGGGGTTATGAGCAGTTCTTC	NA	TRBV27	TRBJ2-1	TRBD2
CASSFPPYYGYTF	TGTGCCAGCAGTTTCCCTCCCTACTATGGCTACACCTTC	once	TRBV28	TRBJ1-2	NA
CASSQEFNPVSYEQYF	TGTGCCAGCAGCCAAGAGTTTAATCCAGTCTCCTACGAGCAGTACTTC	NA	TRBV4-2	TRBJ2-7	NA